This record concerns one T cell receptor beta chain sequence. Its antigen is not known. The memory fraction was CD4+CD45RO+CD25- cells. From the 5' RACE reads, TCRdb called clonotypes with MiXCR, one entry per CDR3 protein. This sample carries 5,000 to 7,000 distinct CDR3 sequences, 52% of them seen once, and the ten largest clones take around 4%. Study-wide results and limits: The TCR gene usage of tumor memory CD4+ T cells clustered together with blood and lymph node memory CD4+ cells and with lymph node naive CD4+ cells.

The TCR originated in a female donor with breast cancer. Specimen: memory CD4+ T cells sorted from blood. Described subset: memory CD4+ T cells, CD4+CD45RO+CD25-.

CDR3 protein: CSVLTSGVGTQYF. Written as DNA, the CDR3 is TGCAGCGTTCTTACTAGCGGGGTTGGGACCCAGTACTTC. The chain joins TRBV29-1 to TRBJ2-5, with 10 bases fitting TRBD2. The V segment lost 5 bases and the J segment 7 bases; nucleotides outside the gene matches: 7. There are 13 residues in the CDR3. Germline V gene data show CDR1 as SQVTM and CDR2 as ANQGSEA.